The present T cell receptor (beta chain) was sequenced within a study of technical replicates of blood from a few donors. This CDR3 has 16 amino acids. Trimming took off 0 bases at V and 2 bases at J, with 12 bases between the two ends. The germline CDR1 and CDR2 sequences are ENHRY and SYGVKD. Clones were read by immunoSEQ multiplex PCR, and TCRdb kept only the in-frame ones, dropping some. The sample includes some 70,000 clones, about 97% seen only once; the top ten take roughly 0.3%. This sequence was found in a human donor in good health. The chain employs TRBV10-3 and TRBJ2-3; the D gene is possibly TRBD1 (6 bases). Sequenced: T cells isolated from PBMCs. The CDR3 sequence is CAISESTGMHTDTQYF. In DNA form, the CDR3 reads TGTGCCATCAGTGAGTCGACAGGTATGCACACAGATACGCAGTATTTT.